The following is a T cell receptor beta chain sequence with its context. Its antigen remains undetermined. Base-call qualities are not available, and no considerably larger clone is one nucleotide away. This record comes from a study of spatial heterogeneity in lung cancer (dated by TCRdb to the late 2010s). At the level of the whole study: More beta-chain than alpha-chain transcripts were consistently detected, likely reflecting higher beta-chain transcript abundance. In tumor regions, TCR transcript counts showed a strong correlation with a T cell transcriptional module score derived from matched bulk RNA-seq. In the raw uncorrected reads, each unique combination of TCR and UMI appeared on average more than ten times. In non-small cell lung cancer, the study quantitatively compared TCR alpha and beta repertoires across several tumor regions, matched nontumor lung, and blood. TCR repertoire features were related to nonsynonymous mutation counts determined by whole-exome sequencing of tumor tissue. Both alpha and beta chains were TCR-sequenced in samples taken at surgery, namely 220 tumor regions, around 70 matched nontumor lung samples and approximately 51 PBMC samples.

V is reduced by 8 bases and J by 2 bases, leaving a spacing of 15 bases between them. In the germline V gene (reference sequence), CDR1 corresponds to SEHNR and CDR2 to FQNEAQ. The cysteine opens and the phenylalanine closes a CDR3 of 14 amino acids. Only the CDR3 part of the read is kept: 42 bases, read in frame from the first base. What the time point label conveys for this sample: sample taken at primary tumor resection. Samples were obtained from approximately 77 patients with early-stage, untreated non-small cell lung cancer from the lung TRACERx cohort. Whole RNA extracted from tumor and nontumor lung tissue, or from cryopreserved PBMC samples, was used for TCR sequencing without cell sorting. A patient was chosen for TCR sequencing only when enough RNA was available from at least two tumor regions. Before being selected, tumor and adjacent nontumor lung specimens were reviewed by a lung pathologist.

Beyond this particular receptor, the publication reports: Estimated TCR-seq coverage of tumor T cells was only about 7.2% for alpha chains and approximately 14% for beta chains. The count of ubiquitous expanded TCRs correlated with the count of ubiquitous nonsynonymous mutations, and the count of regional expanded TCRs correlated with the count of regional nonsynonymous mutations. Additional single-cell paired TCR alpha and beta sequencing was considered necessary to confirm, at a functional level, the hypothesis that regional TCRs recognize regional mutations. The tumor nonsynonymous mutation count correlated with the number of expanded alpha and beta TCRs within the tumor.

Libraries were prepared through 5' RACE. The sequencer listed for this sample is NextSeq 500. To allow correction of PCR and sequencing errors, the TCR library protocol tagged every TCR cDNA molecule with a unique molecular identifier. Processing in the source paper ran as follows. TCR identification, UMI-based error correction and CDR3 extraction were performed with Decombinator tools. TCRs above a frequency of 2 per 1,000, corresponding to the top 1% of the tumor frequency distribution, were defined as expanded. Expanded tumor TCRs statistically deemed absent (corrected P<0.05) from at least one tumor region were classed as regional, and all other expanded tumor TCRs were classed as ubiquitous. Renyi diversity was calculated using the R vegan package after each repertoire was subsampled 100 times to 5,000 TCRs. CDR3 similarity networks were built from amino acid triplet string-kernel similarity, connecting CDR3s with pairwise similarity above 0.82. TCRdb cleaned the public reads at Q25 with fastp, built clones with MiXCR and kept in-frame beta chains. Records with the same CDR3 protein are collapsed into one entry carrying the most frequent genes and DNA. The authors' filters were not applied to this entry. Recorded for this sample are about 27,000 distinct CDR3 sequences; roughly 6.9% of them occurred a single time. The top ten hold approximately 23% of the sample.

The receptor was isolated from a male donor with early-stage non-small cell lung cancer. Sequenced here: lung tumor tissue, sampled at surgery. The V and J genes are TRBV7-9 and TRBJ2-5; the D gene remains uncertain. CDR3 loop: CASGRGGPQETQYF. The nucleotide sequence is TGTGCCAGCGGCCGAGGCGGTCCTCAAGAGACCCAGTACTTC.